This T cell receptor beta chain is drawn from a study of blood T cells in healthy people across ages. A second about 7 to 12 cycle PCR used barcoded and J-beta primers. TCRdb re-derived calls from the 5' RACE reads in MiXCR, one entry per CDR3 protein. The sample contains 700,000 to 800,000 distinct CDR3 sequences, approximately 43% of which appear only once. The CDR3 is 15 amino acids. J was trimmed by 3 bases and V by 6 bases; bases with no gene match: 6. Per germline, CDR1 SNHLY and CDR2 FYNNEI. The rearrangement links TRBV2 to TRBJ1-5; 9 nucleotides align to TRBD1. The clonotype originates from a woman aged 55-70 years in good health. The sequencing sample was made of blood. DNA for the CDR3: TGTGCCAGCAGGGGCAGGACAGGGGACAATCAGCCCCAGCATTTT. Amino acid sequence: CASRGRTGDNQPQHF.